The source of this T cell receptor beta chain is a study of cytomegalovirus exposure and HLA in healthy donors. Primers for the PCR totalled 60 Vbeta and 13 Jbeta. The data were produced by immunoSEQ multiplex PCR, yet TCRdb's version contains in-frame clones alone and is incomplete. The table lists some 110,000 clones, around three quarters of them singletons. This CDR3 has 13 amino acids. Germline V lookup: CDR1 WNHNN, CDR2 SYGVQD (reference sequence). V was clipped by 4 bases and J by 4 bases, with 11 bases between them. Sample: PBMCs. V is TRBV10-1 and J is TRBJ2-7; D call uncertain. This clonotype originated in a man in his forties or fifties in good health and CMV-seropositive. The CDR3, as DNA: TGCGCCAGCAGTGGGTCCTCGGGTTACGAGCAGTACTTC. It yields the protein CASSGSSGYEQYF.